This TCR beta chain was recovered during a study of cytomegalovirus exposure and HLA in healthy donors. The germline gives CDR1 SGHVS, CDR2 FNYEAQ. The CDR3 runs to 15 residues. Trimming at V came to 0 bases and at J to 3 bases, leaving 3 bases not matched to a gene. Study-wide points: Later on, a genetic analysis was performed. It linked a missense variant in DCLRE1C with V- and J-gene trimming of TCR beta.

This PCR relied on a set of 60 Vbeta primers and 13 Jbeta primers. Clones were read by immunoSEQ multiplex PCR, and TCRdb kept only the in-frame ones, dropping some. The repertoire holds over 110,000 clones, with approximately 73% as singletons. Concerning this clone itself: The antigen is not known.

The sample comprised PBMCs. The receptor's source is a woman aged 40 to 50 in good health and CMV-seronegative. This chain connects TRBV7-6 to TRBJ2-3; TRBD2 matches at 7 bases. CDR3 region: CASSLAGGVTDTQYF. The CDR3 nucleotides read TGTGCCAGCAGCTTAGCGGGGGGGGTGACAGATACGCAGTATTTT.